This T cell receptor beta chain was found in a study of long-term antiretroviral therapy in people with HIV. Of note for this clone: Its antigen is not identified.

Survey-level immunoSEQ v3.0 assays were run. Data came from immunoSEQ multiplex PCR; TCRdb stores just in-frame clones and leaves some out. The sample consists of some 8,900 clones, about 69% of them appearing once. The CDR3 is 12 amino acids. Germline assignment: CDR1 MDHEN and CDR2 SYDVKM. The V end lost 4 bases, the J end lost 11 bases, and 12 bases lay between the germline ends. Study-level points and caveats: Whichever time point was examined, clones expanded before ART dominated the repertoire. Sampling of blood ran from the mid-2000s to the late 2010s, and older ART regimens were possibly in use. Versus controls, repertoires in people with HIV had narrower CDR3 length ranges.

The chain combines TRBV28 with TRBJ1-5; no definite D call. This sequence originates from a middle-aged man with HIV. The sample here was unsorted PBMCs, taken 1.8 years before starting antiretroviral therapy. For the CDR3, the DNA is TGTGCCAGCAGTTCCTCTCAAAGGGCCCAGCATTTT. Protein sequence: CASSSSQRAQHF. The full variable domain, completed using reference TRBV28 and TRBJ1-5, is DVKVTQSSRYLVKRTGEKVFLECVQDMDHENMFWYRQDPGLGLRLIYFSYDVKMKEKGDIPEGYSVSREKKERFSLILESASTNQTSMYLCASSSSQRAQHFGDGTRLSIL.